This entry lists 5 T cell receptor beta chains sequenced from one sample in a study of shared clonotypes between healthy human individuals. The data were produced by immunoSEQ multiplex PCR, yet TCRdb's version contains in-frame clones alone and is incomplete. The sample lists 750,000 to 1,000,000 clones, more than 85% occurring once. Terminally differentiated effector memory CD45RA+ cells were left out of the naive CD8 fraction, which was CD45RO-negative and positively selected for CCR7. The specimen was naive CD8+ T cells sorted from blood. The receptors derive from a man aged 30-40 years in good health.

The chain joins TRBV14 to TRBJ2-7, with 7 bases lining up with TRBD2. V lost 0 bases to trimming and J lost 3 bases; unmatched junction nucleotides: 5. Germline loops: CDR1 SGHDN, CDR2 FVKESK. This CDR3 is built from 15 residues. CDR3 bases: TGTGCCAGCAGCCAAGATTGGGACTACGACTACGAGCAGTACTTC. Translating gives CASSQDWDYDYEQYF.

With regard to this clone: The same CDR3 can be traced to other DNA sequences in this sample. The chain links TRBV4-2 to TRBJ2-1, with D tentatively TRBD2 (5 bases). The CDR3 is 14 residues long. Germline loops: CDR1 LGHNA, CDR2 YNFKEQ. Trimming pared 0 bases from V and 4 bases from J, leaving 7 bases between. This CDR3 is CASSQDRDYNEQFF. CDR3 DNA sequence: TGTGCCAGCAGCCAAGATCGGGATTACAATGAGCAGTTCTTC.

This chain links TRBV28 with TRBJ2-1; 10 bases are a match to TRBD2. This CDR3 spans 18 amino acids. V lost 5 bases, J lost 5 bases, and 15 bases stayed unmatched. Germline assignment: CDR1 MDHEN and CDR2 SYDVKM. CDR3 sequence reads: CASSPLAGDSGADNEQFF. The CDR3 DNA reads as TGTGCCAGCAGTCCTCTAGCGGGAGACTCCGGTGCGGACAATGAGCAGTTCTTC.

The rearrangement links TRBV27 to TRBJ2-1; D possibly matches TRBD1 or TRBD2 (5 bases each). CDR3 length equals 14 residues. The V end lost 3 bases, the J end lost 11 bases, and 17 bases lay between the germline ends. Germline V CDR1 and CDR2: MNHEY, SMNVEV (reference sequence). In nucleotides, the CDR3 is TGTGCCAGCAGTTTCTCGAGAGGGGAAATTAAGCAGTTCTTC. Protein: CASSFSRGEIKQFF.

The gene calls are TRBV7-9 and TRBJ2-1, with TRBD2 matching 8 bases. The CDR3 contains 15 residues. The V and J ends lost 7 bases and 2 bases, in that order; junction bases with no gene match: 7. The germline V gene has CDR1 SEHNR and CDR2 FQNEAQ (reference sequence). The CDR3 region has the DNA TGTGCCAGCATTTCCGGCGGGAGGACCTACAATGAGCAGTTCTTC. It is translated as CASISGGRTYNEQFF.